One sample yielded the 19 T cell receptor beta chains listed below, sequenced in a study of neurological immune-mediated disorders. The time point here: longitudinal time-point 3. A single record per CDR3 protein comes from TCRdb applying MiXCR to the 5' RACE reads. The sample shows fewer than 50,000 distinct CDR3 sequences, over 9.5% of them seen only once. Material for sequencing was PBMCs. All receptors come from a male donor with HTLV-1-associated myelopathy (HAM/TSP).

This clonotype was seen repeatedly, ten times or more. This chain joins TRBV7-8 and TRBJ1-2; a possible D gene is TRBD1 (5 bases). The CDR3 contains 16 residues. CDR1 SGHVS and CDR2 FQNEAQ come from the germline V gene. V was shortened by 5 bases and J by 8 bases, with 24 bases between the two germline ends. This chain's CDR3 is CASSLVLGDGSSGYTF. In nucleotides, the CDR3 is TGTGCCAGCAGCCTAGTATTGGGGGACGGAAGCTCCGGCTACACCTTC.

The CDR3 here is CSATVKGPGNTIYF. The CDR3 nucleotides are TGCAGTGCTACAGTCAAGGGTCCTGGAAACACCATATATTTT. V usage is TRBV20-1 and J usage is TRBJ1-3; D is ambiguous. Trimming took off 4 bases at V and 2 bases at J, with 12 bases between the two ends. The CDR3 extends over 14 amino acids. The germline gives CDR1 DFQATT, CDR2 SNEGSKA (reference sequence).

This clonotype was seen repeatedly, ten times or more. The chain couples TRBV29-1 to TRBJ2-2; no clear D. Deletions cut 7 bases from V and 0 bases from J, with 12 bases between. The CDR3 spans 14 residues. Germline CDR1 reads SQVTM; CDR2 reads ANQGSEA. This CDR3 reads CSAGPQTNTGELFF. DNA of the CDR3: TGCAGCGCCGGTCCACAAACGAACACCGGGGAGCTGTTTTTT.

This clonotype came up many times. The rearrangement links TRBV20-1 to TRBJ1-5; D perhaps matches TRBD1 (6 bases). This CDR3 is 16 amino acids long. V lost 0 bases, J lost 6 bases, and 18 bases lay in between. Germline V gives CDR1 DFQATT, CDR2 SNEGSKA (reference sequence). CDR3 DNA sequence: TGCAGTGCTAGAGAACCCGGGGGCCAGGTCGGTCAGCCCCAGCATTTT. Translating gives CSAREPGGQVGQPQHF.

This rearrangement joins TRBV20-1 to TRBJ2-3, with 7 bases fitting TRBD2. There are 13 residues in the CDR3. With V trimmed by 1 base and J by 3 bases, 1 base remained unmatched. CDR1 and CDR2 (germline): DFQATT, SNEGSKA (reference sequence). CDR3 in amino acids: CSARGEGTDTQYF. In DNA form, the CDR3 reads TGCAGTGCTAGAGGGGAGGGTACAGATACGCAGTATTTT.

The chain employs TRBV5-1 and TRBJ2-5; 7 bases are a match to TRBD1. From germline, CDR1 is SGHRS and CDR2 YFSETQ. J gave up 4 bases and V 3 bases, and 9 bases lay outside the gene matches. The CDR3 extends over 15 amino acids. DNA of the CDR3: TGCGCCAGCAGCTACGTCAGGGGGAATAGAGAGACCCAGTACTTC. This gives the protein CASSYVRGNRETQYF. The full variable domain, its missing parts supplied by reference TRBV5-1 and TRBJ2-5, is KAGVTQTPRYLIKTRGQQVTLSCSPISGHRSVSWYQQTPGQGLQFLFEYFSETQRNKGNFPGRFSGRQFSNSRSEMNVSTLELGDSALYLCASSYVRGNRETQYFGPGTRLLVL.

This clonotype was seen ten or more times. This chain uses TRBV5-1 with TRBJ2-7; 7 bases fit TRBD2. Germline V gene sequence: CDR1 SGHRS, CDR2 YFSETQ. V shed 4 bases and J 0 bases; nucleotides not matched to a gene: 4. The CDR3 is 14 residues long. Here the CDR3 DNA reads TGCGCCAGCAGCGGAGCGGGGCTCTCCTACGAGCAGTACTTC. Protein product: CASSGAGLSYEQYF.

This clonotype is judged medium-sized. The gene calls are TRBV29-1 and TRBJ2-1, with 8 bases aligning to TRBD1. After removal of 3 bases from V and 4 bases from J, the junction contained 5 bases not matched to a gene. Germline lookup yields CDR1 SQVTM and CDR2 ANQGSEA. The CDR3 has 14 residues. The CDR3 bases are TGCAGCGTTGATGGGGACAGGAATTACAATGAGCAGTTCTTC. Protein sequence: CSVDGDRNYNEQFF.

A word on this clonotype: A much larger clone lies a single base off, so this may be a read error. The rearrangement uses TRBV7-9 and TRBJ1-1; D remains unclear. The CDR3 extends over 11 amino acids. Deletions cut 2 bases from V and 12 bases from J, with 10 bases between. CDR1 and CDR2 from the germline V gene are SEHNR and FQNEAQ (reference sequence). The CDR3 coding sequence is TGTGCCAGCAGCTTAAGGGAGGGATCTTTCTTT. This gives the protein CASSLREGSFF.

With regard to this clonotype: Without the conserved terminal phenylalanine or tryptophan, this CDR3 likely stems from a read error. The CDR3 DNA sequence: TGTGCCAGCAGCCAAGGTCCTGGCACTGAAGCTTTCTTA. Amino acids: CASSQGPGTEAFL. The chain employs TRBV14 and TRBJ1-1; D not certain. Per germline, CDR1 SGHDN and CDR2 FVKESK. CDR3 size: 13 residues. Trimming took 1 base from V and 4 from J, leaving 7 bases between them.

This clonotype was recorded many times. The chain links TRBV29-1 to TRBJ2-7; D gene ambiguous. The V and J ends lost 3 bases and 3 bases respectively, with 9 bases between them. The CDR3 spans 12 residues. Germline CDR1 reads SQVTM; CDR2 reads ANQGSEA. The CDR3 DNA reads TGCAGCGTTGACGGACCAAACTACGAGCAGTACTTC. Residues: CSVDGPNYEQYF.

This clonotype was seen repeatedly, ten times or more. The chain combines TRBV6-2 or TRBV6-3 with TRBJ1-5; 7 bases line up with TRBD1. Germline loops: CDR1 MNHEY, CDR2 SVGEGT. J lost 5 bases, V lost 6 bases, and 4 bases had no gene match. The length of the CDR3 is 13 residues. The CDR3 DNA is TGTGCCAGCAGGGCGACAGGGTATCAGCCCCAGCATTTT. Translation: CASRATGYQPQHF.

Notes on this clonotype: A much larger clone lies one base from this, so it may be a read error. The rearrangement joins TRBV12-2 to TRBJ2-3; the table's D call TRBD1 went unverified against the DNA. TRBV12-2 is classified as a pseudogene. The CDR3 covers 17 residues. The CDR3 bases are TGTGCAAGTCGCTTAGCGGGGGACAGGGGGAAACCAGATACGAAGTATTTT. Its protein product is CASRLAGDRGKPDTKYF.

The rearrangement joins TRBV21-1 to TRBJ1-5; the table gives TRBD1 as D, unverified against the DNA. TRBV21-1 is shown as a pseudogene. This CDR3 has 15 residues. The CDR3: CASSKEGGTHQPQHF. CDR3 nucleotide sequence: TGTGCCAGCAGCAAAGAGGGGGGAACCCATCAGCCCCAGCATTTT.

At least ten counts were recorded for this clonotype. The J gene is TRBJ1-1, the V gene TRBV5-1, with D possibly matching TRBD1 (5 bases). Germline V gives CDR1 SGHRS, CDR2 YFSETQ. This CDR3 has 13 residues. V shed 3 bases and J shed 1 base, with 7 bases lying between them. This CDR3 reads CASSSGQNTEAFF. Here the CDR3 DNA reads TGCGCCAGCAGCTCCGGACAGAACACTGAAGCTTTCTTT.

J is TRBJ2-2 and V is TRBV5-1, with TRBD1 matching over 12 bases. The CDR3 runs 16 residues. Trimming removed 0 bases from V and 7 bases from J; junction bases left unmatched: 4. Germline loops: CDR1 SGHRS, CDR2 YFSETQ. The DNA of the CDR3 is TGCGCCAGCAGCTTGGAGGGACAGGGGGCTTACGGGGAGCTGTTTTTT. It specifies CASSLEGQGAYGELFF.

This clonotype came up a few times. With a much larger clone just one base away, this may be a read error. The genes are TRBV20-1 and TRBJ2-3; 13 bases align to TRBD2. V shed 5 bases and J 1 base; nucleotides not matched to a gene: 0. The germline V gene encodes CDR1 DFQATT and CDR2 SNEGSKA (reference sequence). The CDR3 totals 14 residues. The CDR3 nucleotides are TGCAGTGCTGGGACTAGCGGGGGCACAGATACGCAGTATTTT. This sequence encodes CSAGTSGGTDTQYF.

This clonotype was seen ten or more times. V and J are TRBV6-5 and TRBJ1-6, with D possibly TRBD1 on 5 matching bases. The V and J ends lost 10 bases and 3 bases respectively, with 7 bases between them. Per the germline V gene, CDR1 is MNHEY and CDR2 is SVGAGI. The CDR3 length is 12 residues. The CDR3, as DNA: TGTGCCACCAGGGTCTATAATTCACCCCTCCACTTT. This gives the protein CATRVYNSPLHF.

This clonotype is medium-sized. The CDR3 sequence: CASSGGLGPYEQYF. Written as DNA, the CDR3 is TGCGCCAGCAGCGGGGGACTAGGGCCCTACGAGCAGTACTTC. This chain links TRBV5-1 with TRBJ2-7, with 8 bases lining up with TRBD2. Per germline, CDR1 SGHRS and CDR2 YFSETQ. The CDR3 spans 14 residues. Unmatched junction bases numbered 5, after V lost 4 bases and J lost 2 bases.